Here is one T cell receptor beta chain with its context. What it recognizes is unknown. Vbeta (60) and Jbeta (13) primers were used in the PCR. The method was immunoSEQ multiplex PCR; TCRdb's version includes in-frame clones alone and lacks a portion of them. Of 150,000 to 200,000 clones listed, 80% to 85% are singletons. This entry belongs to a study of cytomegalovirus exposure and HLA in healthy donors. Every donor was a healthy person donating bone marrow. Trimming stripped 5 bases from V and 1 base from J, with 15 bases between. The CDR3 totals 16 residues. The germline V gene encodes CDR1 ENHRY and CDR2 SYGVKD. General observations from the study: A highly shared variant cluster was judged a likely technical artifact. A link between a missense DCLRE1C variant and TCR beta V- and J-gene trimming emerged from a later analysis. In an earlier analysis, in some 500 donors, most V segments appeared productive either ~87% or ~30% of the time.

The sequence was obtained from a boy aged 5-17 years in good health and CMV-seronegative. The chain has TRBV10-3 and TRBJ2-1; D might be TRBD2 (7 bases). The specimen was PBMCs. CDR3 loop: CAISPSSGTSYNEQFF. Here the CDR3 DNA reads TGTGCCATCAGTCCGTCGAGCGGGACATCCTACAATGAGCAGTTCTTC.